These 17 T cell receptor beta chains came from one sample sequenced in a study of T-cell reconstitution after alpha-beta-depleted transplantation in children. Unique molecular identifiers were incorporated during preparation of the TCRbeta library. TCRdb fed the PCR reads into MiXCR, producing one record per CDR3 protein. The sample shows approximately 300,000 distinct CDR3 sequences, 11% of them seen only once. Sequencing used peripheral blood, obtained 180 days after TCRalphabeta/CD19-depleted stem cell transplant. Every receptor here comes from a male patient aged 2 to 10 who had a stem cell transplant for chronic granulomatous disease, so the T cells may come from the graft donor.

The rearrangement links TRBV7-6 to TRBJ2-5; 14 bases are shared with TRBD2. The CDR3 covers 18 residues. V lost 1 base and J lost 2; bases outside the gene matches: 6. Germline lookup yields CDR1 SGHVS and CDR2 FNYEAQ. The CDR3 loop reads CASSLGIGLAGGQETQYF. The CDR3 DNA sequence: TGTGCCAGCAGCTTAGGAATAGGACTAGCGGGGGGTCAAGAGACCCAGTACTTC.

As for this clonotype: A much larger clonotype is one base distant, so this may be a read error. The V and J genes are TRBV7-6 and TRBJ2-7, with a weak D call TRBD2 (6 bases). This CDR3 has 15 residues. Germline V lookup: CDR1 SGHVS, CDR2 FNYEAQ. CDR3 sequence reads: CASRLGTLSPYEQYF. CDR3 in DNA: TGTGCCAGCAGGTTAGGGACTCTCAGCCCCTACGAGCAGTACTTC. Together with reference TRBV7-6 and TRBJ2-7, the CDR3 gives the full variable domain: GAGVSQSPRYKVTKRGQDVALRCDPISGHVSLYWYRQALGQGPEFLTYFNYEAQQDKSGLPNDRFSAERPEGSISTLTIQRTEQRDSAMYRCASRLGTLSPYEQYFGPGTRLTVT.

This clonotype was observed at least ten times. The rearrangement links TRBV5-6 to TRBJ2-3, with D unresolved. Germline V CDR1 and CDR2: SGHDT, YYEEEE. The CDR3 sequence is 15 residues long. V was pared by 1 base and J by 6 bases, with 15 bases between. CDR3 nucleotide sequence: TGTGCCAGCAGCTTGACGACCCCGACCGGGGATACGCAGTATTTT. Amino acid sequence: CASSLTTPTGDTQYF.

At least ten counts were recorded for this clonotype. The CDR3 spells CATSRTGTEQETQYF. The DNA of the CDR3 is TGTGCCACCAGCAGAACCGGGACAGAACAAGAGACCCAGTACTTC. The chain combines TRBV15 with TRBJ2-5, with 7 positions matching TRBD1. Germline V gives CDR1 LNHNV, CDR2 YYDKDF (reference sequence). Trimming at V came to 2 bases and at J to 2 bases, leaving 5 bases not matched to a gene. There are 15 residues in the CDR3.

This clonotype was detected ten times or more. This CDR3 is CASSRERMNTGELFF. CDR3 sequence (DNA): TGTGCCAGTAGTCGGGAACGGATGAACACCGGGGAGCTGTTTTTT. This chain uses TRBV19 with TRBJ2-2; D is possibly TRBD2 (5 bases). V was trimmed by 5 bases and J by 1 base, leaving 11 bases between them. The CDR3 loop spans 15 amino acids. CDR1 is LNHDA, CDR2 SQIVND, per germline (reference sequence).

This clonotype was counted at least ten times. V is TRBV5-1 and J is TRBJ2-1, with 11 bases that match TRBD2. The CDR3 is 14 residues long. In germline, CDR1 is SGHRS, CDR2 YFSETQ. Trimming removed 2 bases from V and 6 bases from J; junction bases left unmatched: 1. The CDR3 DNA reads TGCGCCAGCAGCTTACTAGCGGGGGCCAATGAGCAGTTCTTC. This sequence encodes CASSLLAGANEQFF.

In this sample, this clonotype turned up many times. CDR3 in amino acids: CASSFKNVGPDYEQYF. The CDR3 DNA is TGTGCCAGCAGCTTCAAGAATGTCGGGCCGGACTACGAGCAGTACTTC. V and J are TRBV5-6 and TRBJ2-7; D remains unclear. The CDR3 extends over 16 amino acids. Germline lookup yields CDR1 SGHDT and CDR2 YYEEEE. Trimming cost V 2 bases and J 3 bases, with 18 bases left between them.

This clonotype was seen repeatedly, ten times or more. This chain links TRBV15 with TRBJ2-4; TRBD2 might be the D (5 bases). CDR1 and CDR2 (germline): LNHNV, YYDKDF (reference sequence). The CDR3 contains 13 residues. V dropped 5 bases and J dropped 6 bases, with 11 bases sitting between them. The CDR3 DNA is TGTGCCACCAGCTCTCTAGGGAGAAACATTCAGTACTTC. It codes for CATSSLGRNIQYF. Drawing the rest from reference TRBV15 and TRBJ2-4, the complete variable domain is DAMVIQNPRYQVTQFGKPVTLSCSQTLNHNVMYWYQQKSSQAPKLLFHYYDKDFNNEADTPDNFQSRRPNTSFCFLDIRSPGLGDTAMYLCATSSLGRNIQYFGAGTRLSVL.

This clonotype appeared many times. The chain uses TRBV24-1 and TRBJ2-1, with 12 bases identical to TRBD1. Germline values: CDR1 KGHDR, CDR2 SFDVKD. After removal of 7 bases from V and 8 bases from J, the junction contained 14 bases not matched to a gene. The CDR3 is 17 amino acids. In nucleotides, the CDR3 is TGTGCCACCAGCACCATAGGGACAGGGGGCGGGGTCCATGAGCAGTTCTTC. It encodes CATSTIGTGGGVHEQFF.

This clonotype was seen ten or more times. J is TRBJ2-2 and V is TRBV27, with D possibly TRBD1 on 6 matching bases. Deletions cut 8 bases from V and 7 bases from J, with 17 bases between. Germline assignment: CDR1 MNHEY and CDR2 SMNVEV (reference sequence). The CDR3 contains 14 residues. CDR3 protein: CASGLHRVVGELFF. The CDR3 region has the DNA TGTGCCAGCGGTCTTCACAGGGTGGTCGGGGAGCTGTTTTTT.

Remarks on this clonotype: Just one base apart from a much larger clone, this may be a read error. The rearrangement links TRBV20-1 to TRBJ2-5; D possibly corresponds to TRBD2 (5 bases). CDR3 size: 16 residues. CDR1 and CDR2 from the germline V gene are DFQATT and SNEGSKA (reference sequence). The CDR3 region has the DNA TGCAGTGCTAGAGATTGGAGGTCAACTACTTCTGAGACCCGGTACTTC. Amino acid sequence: CSARDWRSTTSETRYF.

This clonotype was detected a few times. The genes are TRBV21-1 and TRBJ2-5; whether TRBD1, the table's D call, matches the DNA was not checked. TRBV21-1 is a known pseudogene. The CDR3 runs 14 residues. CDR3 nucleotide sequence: TGTGCCAGCCCGCCCGGGGAACGTAATGGGACCCAGTACTTC. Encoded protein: CASPPGERNGTQYF.

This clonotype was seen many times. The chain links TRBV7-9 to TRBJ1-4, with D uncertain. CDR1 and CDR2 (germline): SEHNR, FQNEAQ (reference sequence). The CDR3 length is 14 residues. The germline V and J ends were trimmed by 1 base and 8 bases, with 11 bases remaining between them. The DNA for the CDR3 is TGTGCCAGCAGCTTAGAGCGGGTCCGGGAAAAACTGTTTTTT. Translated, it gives CASSLERVREKLFF.

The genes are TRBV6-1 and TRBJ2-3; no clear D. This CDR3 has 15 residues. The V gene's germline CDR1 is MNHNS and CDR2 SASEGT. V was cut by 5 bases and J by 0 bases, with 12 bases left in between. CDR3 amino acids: CASSKHLDSTDTQYF. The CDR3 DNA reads TGTGCCAGCAGTAAGCACCTCGACAGCACAGATACGCAGTATTTT.

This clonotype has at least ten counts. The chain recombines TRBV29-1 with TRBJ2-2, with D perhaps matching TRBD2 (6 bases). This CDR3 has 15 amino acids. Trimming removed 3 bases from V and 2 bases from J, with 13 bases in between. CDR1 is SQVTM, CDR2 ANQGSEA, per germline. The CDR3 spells CSVEQASVNTGELFF. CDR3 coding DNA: TGCAGCGTTGAGCAGGCTAGCGTTAACACCGGGGAGCTGTTTTTT.

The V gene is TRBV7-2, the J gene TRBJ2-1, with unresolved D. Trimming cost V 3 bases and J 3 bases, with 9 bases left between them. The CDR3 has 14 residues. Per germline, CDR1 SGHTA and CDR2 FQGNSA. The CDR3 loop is CASSLEWGYNEQFF. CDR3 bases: TGTGCCAGCAGCTTGGAGTGGGGCTACAATGAGCAGTTCTTC.

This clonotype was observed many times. The CDR3 loop is CASSLRADQETQYF. As DNA, the CDR3 is TGTGCCAGCAGCTTAAGAGCGGATCAAGAGACCCAGTACTTC. V and J are TRBV7-3 and TRBJ2-5, with D perhaps matching TRBD2 (5 bases). Germline assignment: CDR1 SGHTA and CDR2 FQGTGA. The CDR3 has 14 amino acids. Trimming shortened V by 1 base and J by 2 bases, and 8 bases separated the two germline ends.